The present T cell receptor beta chain was sequenced within a study of T cells expressing NK-cell markers. Study-level information: According to the study, TCR beta repertoires originated from sorted CD3+CD56+NKG2C+, CD3+CD56+NKG2C- and CD3+CD56-NKG2C+ T cells.

TCRdb re-analyzed the 5' RACE reads; it lists each CDR3 protein once, without DNA. The sample includes 400,000 to 500,000 distinct CDR3 sequences. Broader study findings: There were several donors in whom these clonotypes also led the CD3+CD56-NKG2C+ fraction.

The CDR3 runs to 14 residues. From germline, CDR1 is SGHRS and CDR2 YFSETQ. On this clonotype itself: Its antigen is still unknown.

This receptor was obtained from a woman between 18 and 70 years old in good health. The rearrangement uses TRBV5-1 and TRBJ2-3. Sequenced sample: blood T cells: a sorted CD56 or NKG2C T cell subset, CD4+ or CD8+ T cells, or bulk PBMC T cells (not recorded which). CDR3 protein: CASSFLGVTDTQYF.